This TCR beta chain was documented in a study of blood T cell repertoires in COVID-19. Per the study methods: Amplification of reference gene primers was used by the study to estimate nucleated cell counts. Some clones are missing from TCRdb's copy, which holds only in-frame ones; the method was immunoSEQ multiplex PCR. Clone size and the V and J calls come from that table; the DNA yielded D and trimming. The sample lists 150,000 to 200,000 clones; more than 80% were seen once. The CDR3 contains 13 residues. CDR1 is SGHRS and CDR2 is YFSETQ in the germline V gene. The V gene end was trimmed by 7 bases and the J gene end by 7 bases; junction bases not matched to a gene: 7.

Sequencing input: peripheral blood. The TCR sequence derives from a human donor in a cohort sampled during active COVID-19. The V gene is TRBV5-1, the J gene TRBJ1-4, with TRBD1 identical over 7 bases. The CDR3 DNA reads TGCGCCAGCTCGAAGAACAGGGGTGAAAAACTGTTTTTT. Its protein is CASSKNRGEKLFF.